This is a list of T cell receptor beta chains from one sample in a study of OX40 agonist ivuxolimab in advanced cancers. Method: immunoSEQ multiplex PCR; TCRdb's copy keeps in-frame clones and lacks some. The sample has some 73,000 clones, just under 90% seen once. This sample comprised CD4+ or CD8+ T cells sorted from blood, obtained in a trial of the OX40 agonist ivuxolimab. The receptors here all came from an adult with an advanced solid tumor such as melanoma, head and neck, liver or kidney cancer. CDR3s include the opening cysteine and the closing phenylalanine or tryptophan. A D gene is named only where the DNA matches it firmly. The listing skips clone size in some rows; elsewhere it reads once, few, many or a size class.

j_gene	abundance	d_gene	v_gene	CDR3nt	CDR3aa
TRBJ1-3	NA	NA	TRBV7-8	TGTGCCAGCAGCTTAGGCAGGGACTCTGGAAACACCATATATTTT	CASSLGRDSGNTIYF
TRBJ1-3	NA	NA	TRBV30	TGTGCCTGGAGGAGGGGGGGGCTCGGAGGAAACACCATATATTTT	CAWRRGGLGGNTIYF
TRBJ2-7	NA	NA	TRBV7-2	TGTGCCAGCAGCTCCAGGGGCTACGAGCAGTACTTC	CASSSRGYEQYF
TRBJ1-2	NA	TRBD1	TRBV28	TGTGCCAGCAGTTTTGGGCAGGGGGCAACTAGCTACACCTTC	CASSFGQGATSYTF
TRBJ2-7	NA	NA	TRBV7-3	TGTGCCAGCAGCCCGTGCCGGGACCCGTACCCCTTC	CASSPCRDPYPF
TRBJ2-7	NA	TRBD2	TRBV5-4	TGTGCCAGCAGCCAAGGACTAGCGGGGGGGAGAGAGCAGTACTTC	CASSQGLAGGREQYF
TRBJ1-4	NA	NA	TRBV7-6	TGTGCCAGCAGCTCAGGGACACGAGCTAATGAAAAACTGTTTTTT	CASSSGTRANEKLFF
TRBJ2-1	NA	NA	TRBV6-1	TGTGCCAGCAGTGAAGCGTGGCAGAACAATGAGCAGTTCTTC	CASSEAWQNNEQFF
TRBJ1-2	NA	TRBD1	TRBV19	TGTGCCAGTAGTATAAAAGGGGGCTGGAGTGGCTACACCTTC	CASSIKGGWSGYTF
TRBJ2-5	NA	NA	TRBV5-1	TGCGCCAGCAGCTTGGCGCCGGGCAACCAAGAGACCCAGTACTTC	CASSLAPGNQETQYF
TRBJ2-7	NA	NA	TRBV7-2	TGTGCCAGCAGCTTAGGTACTTCTGCTAATGCCTACGAGCAGTACTTC	CASSLGTSANAYEQYF
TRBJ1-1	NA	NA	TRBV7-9	TGTGCCAGCAGCTCCCCCCCGGGGAACACTGAAGCTTTCTTT	CASSSPPGNTEAFF
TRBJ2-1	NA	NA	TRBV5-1	TGCGCCAGCAGAGTCAACACAGGGCCCCTAAACCGACTATACAATGAGCAGTTCTTC	CASRVNTGPLNRLYNEQFF
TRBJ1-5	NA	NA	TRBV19	TGTGCCAGTAGTATACTAGGGAGGGGCGTAAATCAGCCCCAGCATTTT	CASSILGRGVNQPQHF
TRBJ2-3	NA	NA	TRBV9	TGTGCCAGCAGCGCTAACATCAAGGATACGCAGTATTTT	CASSANIKDTQYF
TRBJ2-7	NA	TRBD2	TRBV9	TGTGCCAGCAGTTACATGGCGGGAGCAACCTACGAGCAGTACTTC	CASSYMAGATYEQYF
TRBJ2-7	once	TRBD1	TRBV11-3	TGTGCCAGCAGCGCCTTAGGACAGGGGGCAGGGGAGCAGTACTTC	CASSALGQGAGEQYF
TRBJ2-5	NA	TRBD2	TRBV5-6	TGTGCCAGCAGCACCCGACTAGCGGGAGGGGAGACCCAGTACTTC	CASSTRLAGGETQYF
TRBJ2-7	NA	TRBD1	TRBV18	TGTGCCAGCTCACCGGGACAGGGCTTTAGCTCCTACGAGCAGTACTTC	CASSPGQGFSSYEQYF
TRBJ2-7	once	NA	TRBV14	TGTGCCAGCAGCCTCCCCCCAAACGACTACTCCTACTTC	CASSLPPNDYSYF
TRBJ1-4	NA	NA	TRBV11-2	TGTGCCAGCAGCTTAGGACACACAACTAATGAAAAACTGTTTTTT	CASSLGHTTNEKLFF
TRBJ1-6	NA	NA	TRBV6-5	TGTGCCAGCAGTTACGTTTCGGAGTCACCCCTCCACTTT	CASSYVSESPLHF
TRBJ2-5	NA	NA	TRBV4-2	TGTGCCAGCAGCCAAGATGGGGGGCGGGGGCAAGAGACCCAGTACTTC	CASSQDGGRGQETQYF